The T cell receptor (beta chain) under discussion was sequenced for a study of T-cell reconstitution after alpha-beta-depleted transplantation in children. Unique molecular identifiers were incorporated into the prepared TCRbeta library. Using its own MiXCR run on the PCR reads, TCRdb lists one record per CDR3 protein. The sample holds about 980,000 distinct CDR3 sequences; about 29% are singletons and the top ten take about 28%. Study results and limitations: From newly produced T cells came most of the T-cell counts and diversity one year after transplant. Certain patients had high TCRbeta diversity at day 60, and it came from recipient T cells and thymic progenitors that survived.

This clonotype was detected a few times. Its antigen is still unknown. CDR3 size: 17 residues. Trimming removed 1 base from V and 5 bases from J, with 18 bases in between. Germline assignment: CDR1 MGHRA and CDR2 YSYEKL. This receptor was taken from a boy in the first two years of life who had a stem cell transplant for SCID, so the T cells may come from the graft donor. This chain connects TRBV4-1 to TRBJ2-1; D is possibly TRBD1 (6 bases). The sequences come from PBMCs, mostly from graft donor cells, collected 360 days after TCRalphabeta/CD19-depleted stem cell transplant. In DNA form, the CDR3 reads TGCGCCAGCAGCCAAGGACGCTGGAGGACAGAAAACAATGAGCAGTTCTTC. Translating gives CASSQGRWRTENNEQFF.